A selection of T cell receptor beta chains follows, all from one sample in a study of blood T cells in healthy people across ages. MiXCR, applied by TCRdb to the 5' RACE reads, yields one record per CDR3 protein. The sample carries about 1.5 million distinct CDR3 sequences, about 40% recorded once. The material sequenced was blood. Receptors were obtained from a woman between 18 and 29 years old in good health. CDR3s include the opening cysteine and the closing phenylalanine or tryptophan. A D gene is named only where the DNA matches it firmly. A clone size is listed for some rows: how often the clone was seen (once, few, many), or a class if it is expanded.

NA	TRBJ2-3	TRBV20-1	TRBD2	TGCAGTTTTAACGGGGGGAGCTATACGCAGTATTTT	CSFNGGSYTQYF
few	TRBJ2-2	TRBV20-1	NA	TGCAGCGCCGGGCAGGGGAACACCGGGGAGCTGTTTTTT	CSAGQGNTGELFF
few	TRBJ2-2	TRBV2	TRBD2	TGTGCCACCCTGACTAGCGGGACCGGGGAGCTGTTTTTT	CATLTSGTGELFF
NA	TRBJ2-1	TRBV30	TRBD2	TGTGCCTGGATGCCCCGACGGCTAGCGGGCTACAATGAGCAGTTCTTC	CAWMPRRLAGYNEQFF
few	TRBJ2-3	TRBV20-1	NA	TGCAGTGCTAGTGGCCTCCTAGCGCGAGCTAGCACAGATACGCAGTATTTT	CSASGLLARASTDTQYF
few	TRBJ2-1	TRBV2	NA	TGTGCCAGTATATCAGTTGGGGAGAACTCCTACAATGAGCAGTTCTTC	CASISVGENSYNEQFF
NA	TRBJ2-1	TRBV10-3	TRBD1	TGTGCCATCAGCGGAGGGGGGACAGGGGGCTACAATGAGCAGTTCTTC	CAISGGGTGGYNEQFF
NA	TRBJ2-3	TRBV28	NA	TGTGCCAGCAGTTCCCGTCAGGGGGGAGTCACAGATACGCAGTATTTT	CASSSRQGGVTDTQYF
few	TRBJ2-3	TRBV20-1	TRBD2	TGCAGTGCCGCGACTAGCGGGGGTAGCACAGATACGCAGTATTTT	CSAATSGGSTDTQYF
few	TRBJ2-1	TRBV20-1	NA	TGCAGTGCTAGCCCAGGAGGGACCCAGAACAATGAGCAGTTCTTC	CSASPGGTQNNEQFF
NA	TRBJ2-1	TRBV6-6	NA	TGTGCCAGCAACCATAGGACTACGAATAGTGAGCAGTTCTTC	CASNHRTTNSEQFF
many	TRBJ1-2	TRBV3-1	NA	TGTGCCAGCAGCCAAGGTCGGATAGGTTACACCTTC	CASSQGRIGYTF
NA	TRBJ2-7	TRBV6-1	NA	TGTGCCAGCAGTGAGGATCTACCGGGGACGGCAACCTCCTACGAGCAGTACTTC	CASSEDLPGTATSYEQYF
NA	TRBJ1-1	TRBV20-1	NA	TGCAGTGCTAGGCCAAGCCTGAACACTGAAGCTTTCTTT	CSARPSLNTEAFF
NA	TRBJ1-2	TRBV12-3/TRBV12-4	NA	TGTGCCAGCAGTCCATATGGGGGAGGCTACTCCTTC	CASSPYGGGYSF
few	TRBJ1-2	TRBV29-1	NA	TGCAGCGTACACGTTACCGGATCCTATGGCTACACCTTC	CSVHVTGSYGYTF
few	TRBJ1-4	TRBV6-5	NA	TGTGCCAGCAGGATTGGTGAAAAACTGTTTTTT	CASRIGEKLFF
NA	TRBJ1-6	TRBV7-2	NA	TGTGCCAGCAGCCAAACAGTACAGGATCTCCTCCACTTT	CASSQTVQDLLHF
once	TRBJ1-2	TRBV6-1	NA	TGTGCCAGCAGTGAGCCCGACAGTGGGCGCTATGGCTACACCTTC	CASSEPDSGRYGYTF
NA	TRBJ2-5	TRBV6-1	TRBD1	TGTGCCAGCAGTGAAGGGACAGGGGGGGAGACCCAGTACTTC	CASSEGTGGETQYF
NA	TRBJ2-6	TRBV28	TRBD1	TGTGCCAGCAGTGGACAGGGAACGTTTGGGGCCAACGTCCTGACTTTC	CASSGQGTFGANVLTF
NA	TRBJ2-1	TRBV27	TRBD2	TGTGCCAGCAGGATACGGACTAGCGGGTACGATGAGCAGTTCTTC	CASRIRTSGYDEQFF
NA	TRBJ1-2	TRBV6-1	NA	TGTGCCAGCAGTGAATGGACGGCCTATGGCTACACCTTC	CASSEWTAYGYTF
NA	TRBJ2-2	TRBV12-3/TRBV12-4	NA	TGTGCCAGCAGTCCGGGACACCAGACCGGGGAGCTGTTTTTT	CASSPGHQTGELFF
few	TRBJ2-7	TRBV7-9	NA	TGTGCCAGCAGCTTAGGGGAACCCTACGAGCAGTACTTC	CASSLGEPYEQYF
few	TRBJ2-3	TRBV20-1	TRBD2	TGCAGTGCTCCACCCTTCGGACTAGCGGGTTCCGTGCAGTATTTT	CSAPPFGLAGSVQYF
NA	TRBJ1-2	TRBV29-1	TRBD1	TGCAGCGTTGGTCCCGGGACAGGGGGCGGCTACACCTTC	CSVGPGTGGGYTF
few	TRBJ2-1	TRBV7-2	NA	TGTGCCAGCAGCCGATGGGGGGATTACAATGAGCAGTTCTTC	CASSRWGDYNEQFF
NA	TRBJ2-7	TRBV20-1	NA	TGCAGTGCTGGACTGTCAGGCACCACCGAGCAGTACTTC	CSAGLSGTTEQYF
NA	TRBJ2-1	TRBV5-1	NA	TGCGCCAGCTCCGGGACAAGTGAATACGAGCAGTTCTTC	CASSGTSEYEQFF
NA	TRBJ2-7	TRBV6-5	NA	TGTGCCAGCAGTTACTCGACGGCGCGGTCGAGCTCCTACGAGCAGTACTTC	CASSYSTARSSSYEQYF
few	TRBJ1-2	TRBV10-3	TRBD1	TGTGCCATCAGTGATTACGCAGGGGGCGCCCAGGGCTACACCTTC	CAISDYAGGAQGYTF
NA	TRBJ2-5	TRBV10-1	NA	TGCGCCAGCAGTGAGGGGAAAGGGGTACAAGAGACCCAGTACTTC	CASSEGKGVQETQYF
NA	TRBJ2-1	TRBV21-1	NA	TGTGCCAGCAGCAAAAGGGGGGGTAGGGTTACCTACAATGAGCAGTTCTTC	CASSKRGGRVTYNEQFF
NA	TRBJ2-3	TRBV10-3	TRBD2	TGTGCCATCAAAGGACTAGCGGGACATGAGGGCGGAGATACGCAGTATTTT	CAIKGLAGHEGGDTQYF
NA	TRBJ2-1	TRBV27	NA	TGTGCCAGCAGTCTCCGCCGCGGCCTGAGCTCCTACAATGAGCAGTTCTTC	CASSLRRGLSSYNEQFF
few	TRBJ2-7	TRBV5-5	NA	TGTGCCAGCTACCATCAGGGCTCCTACGAGCAGTACTTC	CASYHQGSYEQYF
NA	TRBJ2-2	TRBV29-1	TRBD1	TGCAGCGTCCGACAGGGGTCGAACACCGGGGAGCTGTTTTTT	CSVRQGSNTGELFF
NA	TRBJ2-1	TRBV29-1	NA	TGCAGCGTTGAAGTGTCTACGGGGGCAGCTTTTTGGGAAGAGACCCAGTTCTTC	CSVEVSTGAAFWEETQFF
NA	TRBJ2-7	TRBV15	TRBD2	TGTGCCACCAGCAGAGATCAGGTAGCGGGCTTGCCTGAGCAGTACTTC	CATSRDQVAGLPEQYF
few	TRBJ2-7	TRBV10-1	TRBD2	TGCGCCAGCAGTGAAAAGTTGCGGGAGTCTAAGAACGAGCAGTACTTC	CASSEKLRESKNEQYF
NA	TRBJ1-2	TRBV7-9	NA	TGTGCCAGCAGCCCTCACAAGTGGGAGGCCAGTGGCTACACCTTC	CASSPHKWEASGYTF
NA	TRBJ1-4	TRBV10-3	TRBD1	TGTGCCATCAACGAGGGGGCAGGTGAAAAACTGTTTTTT	CAINEGAGEKLFF
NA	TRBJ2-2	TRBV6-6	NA	TGTGCCAGCAGTTACGTGGCGAAGACCGGGGAGCTGTTTTTT	CASSYVAKTGELFF
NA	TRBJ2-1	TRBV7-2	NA	TGTGCCAGCACGCTGGGGGTAAGTGAGCAGTTCTTC	CASTLGVSEQFF
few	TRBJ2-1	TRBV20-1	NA	TGCAGTGCTAGAGCCGCGGCTAGCCGCTCCTACAATGAGCAGTTCTTC	CSARAAASRSYNEQFF
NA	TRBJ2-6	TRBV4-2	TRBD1	TGTGCCAGCAGCCAGGGACAGGGAACGGGCTCTGGGGCCAACGTCCTGACTTTC	CASSQGQGTGSGANVLTF
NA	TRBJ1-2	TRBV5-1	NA	TGCGCCAGCAGCTTGGGTCTCGGCGATGGCTACACCTTC	CASSLGLGDGYTF
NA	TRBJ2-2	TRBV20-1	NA	TGCAGTGCTGACAGCCGCAGATTTTCCGGGGAGCTGTTTTTT	CSADSRRFSGELFF
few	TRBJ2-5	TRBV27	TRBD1	TGTGCCAGCAAGACAGGGTCGGAGACCCAGTACTTC	CASKTGSETQYF
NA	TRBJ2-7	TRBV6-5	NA	TGTGCCAGCAGTTACTCCGCGTGGTCCGAGCAGTACTTC	CASSYSAWSEQYF
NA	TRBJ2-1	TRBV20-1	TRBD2	TGCAGTGCTAAGCTAGCGGGAGTGGGTGAGCAGTTCTTC	CSAKLAGVGEQFF
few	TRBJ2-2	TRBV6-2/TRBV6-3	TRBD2	TGTGCCAGCACCCCTGGTATGAGCGGGGGTGTTTCGGCCGGGGAGCTGTTTTTT	CASTPGMSGGVSAGELFF
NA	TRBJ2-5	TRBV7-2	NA	TGTGCCAGCAGGTTGGGGCATCAAGAGACCCAGTACTTC	CASRLGHQETQYF
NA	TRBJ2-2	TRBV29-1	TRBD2	TGCAGCGTTGAACTAGCGGGGGGGACCGGGGAGCTGTTTTTT	CSVELAGGTGELFF
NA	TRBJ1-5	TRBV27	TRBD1	TGTGCCAGCAGTCCACTTGGGGACAGCCATAATCAGCCCCAGCATTTT	CASSPLGDSHNQPQHF
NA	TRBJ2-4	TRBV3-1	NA	TGTGCCAGCAGCGGGGAGGAGAATGGGAACATTCAGTACTTC	CASSGEENGNIQYF
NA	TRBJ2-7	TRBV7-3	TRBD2	TGTGCCAGCAGCTTATACGGGACTAGCGGGGGCAAATCCTACAATGAGCAGTACTTC	CASSLYGTSGGKSYNEQYF
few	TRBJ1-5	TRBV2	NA	TGTGCCAGCAGTGACAGCGGCTTCATGGGGAGCAATCAGCCCCAGCATTTT	CASSDSGFMGSNQPQHF
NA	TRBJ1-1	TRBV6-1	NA	TGTGCCAGCAGGACGACAGCACCTCTGGGCACTGAAGCTTTCTTT	CASRTTAPLGTEAFF